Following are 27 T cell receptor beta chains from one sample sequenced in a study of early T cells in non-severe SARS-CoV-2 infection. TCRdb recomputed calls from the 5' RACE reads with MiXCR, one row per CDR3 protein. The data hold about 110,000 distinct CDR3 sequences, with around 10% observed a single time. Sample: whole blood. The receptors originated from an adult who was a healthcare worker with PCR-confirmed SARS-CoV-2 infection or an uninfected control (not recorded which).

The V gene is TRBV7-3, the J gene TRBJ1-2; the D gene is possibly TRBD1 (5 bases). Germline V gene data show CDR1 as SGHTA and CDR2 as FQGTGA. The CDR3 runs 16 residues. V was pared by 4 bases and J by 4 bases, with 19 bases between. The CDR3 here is CASSSRGPGKVYGYTF. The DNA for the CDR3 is TGTGCCAGCAGCTCCCGCGGGCCAGGGAAAGTCTATGGCTACACCTTC.

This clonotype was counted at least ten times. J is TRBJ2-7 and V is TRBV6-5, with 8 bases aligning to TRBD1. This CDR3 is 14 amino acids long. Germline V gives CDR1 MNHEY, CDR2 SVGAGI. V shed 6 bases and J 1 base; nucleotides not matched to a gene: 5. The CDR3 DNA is TGTGCCAGCAGCCGACAGGGGAAATCCTACGAGCAGTACTTC. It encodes CASSRQGKSYEQYF.

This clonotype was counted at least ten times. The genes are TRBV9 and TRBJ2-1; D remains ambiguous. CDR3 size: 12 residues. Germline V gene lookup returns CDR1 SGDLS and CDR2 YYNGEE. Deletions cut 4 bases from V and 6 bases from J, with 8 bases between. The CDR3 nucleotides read TGTGCCAGCAGCCCACTTACCAATGAGCAGTTCTTC. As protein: CASSPLTNEQFF.

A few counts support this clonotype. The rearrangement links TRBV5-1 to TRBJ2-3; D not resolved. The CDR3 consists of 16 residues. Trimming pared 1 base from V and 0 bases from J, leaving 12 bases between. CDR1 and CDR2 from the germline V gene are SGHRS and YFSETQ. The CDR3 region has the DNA TGCGCCAGCAGCTTGTTGTCCCGCGAAAGCACAGATACGCAGTATTTT. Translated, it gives CASSLLSRESTDTQYF.

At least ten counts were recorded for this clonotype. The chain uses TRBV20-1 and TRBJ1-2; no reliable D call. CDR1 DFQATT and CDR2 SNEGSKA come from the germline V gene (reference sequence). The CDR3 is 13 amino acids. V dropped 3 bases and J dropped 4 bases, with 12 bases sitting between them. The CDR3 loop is CSARDEGIYGYTF. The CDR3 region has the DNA TGCAGTGCTAGGGACGAGGGAATCTATGGCTACACCTTC.

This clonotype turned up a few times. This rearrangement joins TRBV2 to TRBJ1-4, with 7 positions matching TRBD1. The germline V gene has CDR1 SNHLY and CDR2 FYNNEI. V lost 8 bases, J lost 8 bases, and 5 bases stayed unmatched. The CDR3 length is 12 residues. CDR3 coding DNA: TGTGCCAGCTCGACAGGGATCGAAAAACTGTTTTTT. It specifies CASSTGIEKLFF.

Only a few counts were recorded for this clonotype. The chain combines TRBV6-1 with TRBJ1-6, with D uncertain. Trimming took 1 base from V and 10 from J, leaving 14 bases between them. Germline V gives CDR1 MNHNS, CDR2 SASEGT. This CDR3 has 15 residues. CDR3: CASSEVDTAGSPLHF. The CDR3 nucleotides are TGTGCCAGCAGTGAAGTAGATACAGCAGGATCACCCCTCCACTTT.

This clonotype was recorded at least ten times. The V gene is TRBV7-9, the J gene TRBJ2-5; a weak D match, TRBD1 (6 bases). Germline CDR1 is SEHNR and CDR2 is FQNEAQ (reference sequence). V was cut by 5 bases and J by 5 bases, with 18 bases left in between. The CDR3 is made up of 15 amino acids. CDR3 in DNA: TGTGCCAGCAGCCCCGGGACAAGCCTCGTGGAGACCCAGTACTTC. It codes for CASSPGTSLVETQYF.

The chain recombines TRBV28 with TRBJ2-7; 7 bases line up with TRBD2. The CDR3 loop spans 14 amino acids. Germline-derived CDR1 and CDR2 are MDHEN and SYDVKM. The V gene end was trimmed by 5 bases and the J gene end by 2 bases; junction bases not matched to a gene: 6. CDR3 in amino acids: CASSQAGIAYEQYF. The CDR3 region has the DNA TGTGCCAGCAGTCAAGCGGGAATCGCCTACGAGCAGTACTTC.

CDR3 protein: CASRPYSRSYNEQFF. Here the CDR3 DNA reads TGTGCCAGCAGGCCCTACTCTCGATCCTACAATGAGCAGTTCTTC. J is TRBJ2-1 and V is TRBV28; D is undetermined. Germline V gene sequence: CDR1 MDHEN, CDR2 SYDVKM. The CDR3 runs 15 residues. V was shortened by 6 bases and J by 1 base, with 13 bases between the two germline ends.

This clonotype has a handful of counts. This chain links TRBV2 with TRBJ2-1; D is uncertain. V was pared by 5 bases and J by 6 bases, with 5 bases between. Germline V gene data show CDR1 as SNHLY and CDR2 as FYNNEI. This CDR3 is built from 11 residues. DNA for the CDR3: TGTGCCAGCAGTCCTGTCAATGAGCAGTTCTTC. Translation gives CASSPVNEQFF.

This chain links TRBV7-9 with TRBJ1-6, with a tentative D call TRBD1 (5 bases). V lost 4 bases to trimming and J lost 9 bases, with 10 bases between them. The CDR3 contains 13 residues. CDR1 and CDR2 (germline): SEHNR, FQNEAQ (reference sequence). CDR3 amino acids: CASSSGTPSPLHF. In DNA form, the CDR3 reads TGTGCCAGCAGCTCCGGGACTCCTTCACCCCTCCACTTT.

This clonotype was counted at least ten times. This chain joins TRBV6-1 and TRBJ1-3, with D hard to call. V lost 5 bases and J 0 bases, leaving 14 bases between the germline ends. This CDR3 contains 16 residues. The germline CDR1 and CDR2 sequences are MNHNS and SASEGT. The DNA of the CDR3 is TGTGCCAGCAGTTTCGAGGACTCGAGCTCTGGAAACACCATATATTTT. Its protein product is CASSFEDSSSGNTIYF.

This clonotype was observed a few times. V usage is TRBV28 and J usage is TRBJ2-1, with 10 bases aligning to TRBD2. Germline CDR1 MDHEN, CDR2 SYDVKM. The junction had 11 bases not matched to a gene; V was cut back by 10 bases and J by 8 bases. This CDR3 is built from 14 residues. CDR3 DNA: TGTGCCATCGGGCGAGCGGGAGGGAGGGATGAGCAGTTCTTC. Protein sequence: CAIGRAGGRDEQFF.

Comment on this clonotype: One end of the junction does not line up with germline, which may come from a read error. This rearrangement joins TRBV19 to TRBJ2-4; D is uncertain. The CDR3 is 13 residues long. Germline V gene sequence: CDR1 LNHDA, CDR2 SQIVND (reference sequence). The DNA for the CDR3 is TGTGTCAGTGGAGCCTTTCCGCGCAACATTCAGTACTTC. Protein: CVSGAFPRNIQYF.

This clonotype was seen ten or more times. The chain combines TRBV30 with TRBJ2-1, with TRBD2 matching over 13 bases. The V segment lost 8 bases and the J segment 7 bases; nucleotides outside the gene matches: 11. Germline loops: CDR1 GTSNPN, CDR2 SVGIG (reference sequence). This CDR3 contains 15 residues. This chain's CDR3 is CAGEPGLAGRNEQFF. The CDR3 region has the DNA TGTGCCGGCGAGCCGGGACTAGCGGGAAGGAATGAGCAGTTCTTC.

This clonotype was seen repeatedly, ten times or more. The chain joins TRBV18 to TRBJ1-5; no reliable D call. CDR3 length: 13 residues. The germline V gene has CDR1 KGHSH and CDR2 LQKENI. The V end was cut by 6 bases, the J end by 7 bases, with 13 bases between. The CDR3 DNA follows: TGTGCCAGCTCCCCGGGAACGGTCCAGCCCCAGCATTTT. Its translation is CASSPGTVQPQHF.

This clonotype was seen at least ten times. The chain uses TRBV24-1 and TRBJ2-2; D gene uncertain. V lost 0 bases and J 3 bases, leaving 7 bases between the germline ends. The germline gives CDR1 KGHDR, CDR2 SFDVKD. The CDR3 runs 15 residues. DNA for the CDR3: TGTGCCACCAGTGATTTGAGAACAGACACCGGGGAGCTGTTTTTT. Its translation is CATSDLRTDTGELFF.

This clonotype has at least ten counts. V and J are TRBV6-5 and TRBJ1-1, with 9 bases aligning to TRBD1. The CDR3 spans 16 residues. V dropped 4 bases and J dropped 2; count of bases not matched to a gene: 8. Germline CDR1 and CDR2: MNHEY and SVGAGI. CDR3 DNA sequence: TGTGCCAGCAGTTCGCACAGGGGGCGTGGAAACACTGAAGCTTTCTTT. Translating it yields CASSSHRGRGNTEAFF.

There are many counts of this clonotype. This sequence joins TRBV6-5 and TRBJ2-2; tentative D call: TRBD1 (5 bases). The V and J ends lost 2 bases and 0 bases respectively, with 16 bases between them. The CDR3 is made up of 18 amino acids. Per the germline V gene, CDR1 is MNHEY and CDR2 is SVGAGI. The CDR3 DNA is TGTGCCAGCAGTTACCTTTTGTATGGCAGGGCGAACACCGGGGAGCTGTTTTTT. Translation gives CASSYLLYGRANTGELFF.

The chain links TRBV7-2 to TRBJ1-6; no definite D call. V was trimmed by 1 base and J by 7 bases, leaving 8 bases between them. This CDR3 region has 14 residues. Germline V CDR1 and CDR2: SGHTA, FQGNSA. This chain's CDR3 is CASSLGDGNSPLHF. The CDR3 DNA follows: TGTGCCAGCAGCTTAGGTGACGGAAATTCACCCCTCCACTTT. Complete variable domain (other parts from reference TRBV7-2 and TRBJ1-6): GAGVSQSPSNKVTEKGKDVELRCDPISGHTALYWYRQSLGQGLEFLIYFQGNSAPDKSGLPSDRFSAERTGGSVSTLTIQRTQQEDSAVYLCASSLGDGNSPLHFGNGTRLTVT.

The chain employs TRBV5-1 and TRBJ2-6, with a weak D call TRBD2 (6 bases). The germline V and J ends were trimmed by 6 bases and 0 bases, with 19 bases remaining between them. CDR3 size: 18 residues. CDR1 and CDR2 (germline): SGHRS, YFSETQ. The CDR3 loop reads CASTDPGGGDSGANVLTF. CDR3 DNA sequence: TGCGCCAGCACCGATCCTGGGGGAGGAGACTCTGGGGCCAACGTCCTGACTTTC.

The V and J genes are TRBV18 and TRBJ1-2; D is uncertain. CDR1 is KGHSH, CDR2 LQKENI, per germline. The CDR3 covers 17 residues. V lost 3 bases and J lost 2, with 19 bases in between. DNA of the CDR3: TGTGCCAGCTCACCCCTCGGAGGGCAGCCAACGAACTATGGCTACACCTTC. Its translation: CASSPLGGQPTNYGYTF.

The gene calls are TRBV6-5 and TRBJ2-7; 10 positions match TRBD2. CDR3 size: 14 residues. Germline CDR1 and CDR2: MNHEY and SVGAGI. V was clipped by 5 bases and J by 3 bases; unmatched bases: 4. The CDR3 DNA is TGTGCCAGCAGTCCCTCTAGCGGGAGCTACGAGCAGTACTTC. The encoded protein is CASSPSSGSYEQYF.

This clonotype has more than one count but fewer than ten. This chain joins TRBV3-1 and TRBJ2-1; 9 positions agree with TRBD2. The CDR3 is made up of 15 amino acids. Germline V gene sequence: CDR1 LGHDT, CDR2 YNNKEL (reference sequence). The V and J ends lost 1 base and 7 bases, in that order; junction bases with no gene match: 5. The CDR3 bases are TGTGCCAGCAGCCAAGTTCCCCTAGCGGGAAATGAGCAGTTCTTC. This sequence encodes CASSQVPLAGNEQFF.

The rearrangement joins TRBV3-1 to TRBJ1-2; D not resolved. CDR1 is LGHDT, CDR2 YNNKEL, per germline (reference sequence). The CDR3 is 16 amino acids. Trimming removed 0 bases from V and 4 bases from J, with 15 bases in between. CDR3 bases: TGTGCCAGCAGCCAAGATCTTCCAGGAGTCGGCTATGGCTACACCTTC. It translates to CASSQDLPGVGYGYTF.

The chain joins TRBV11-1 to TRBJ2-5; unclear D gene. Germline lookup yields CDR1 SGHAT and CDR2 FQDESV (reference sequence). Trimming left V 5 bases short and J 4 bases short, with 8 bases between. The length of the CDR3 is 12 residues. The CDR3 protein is CASSPGPETQYF. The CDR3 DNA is TGTGCCAGCAGCCCCGGACCAGAGACCCAGTACTTC.